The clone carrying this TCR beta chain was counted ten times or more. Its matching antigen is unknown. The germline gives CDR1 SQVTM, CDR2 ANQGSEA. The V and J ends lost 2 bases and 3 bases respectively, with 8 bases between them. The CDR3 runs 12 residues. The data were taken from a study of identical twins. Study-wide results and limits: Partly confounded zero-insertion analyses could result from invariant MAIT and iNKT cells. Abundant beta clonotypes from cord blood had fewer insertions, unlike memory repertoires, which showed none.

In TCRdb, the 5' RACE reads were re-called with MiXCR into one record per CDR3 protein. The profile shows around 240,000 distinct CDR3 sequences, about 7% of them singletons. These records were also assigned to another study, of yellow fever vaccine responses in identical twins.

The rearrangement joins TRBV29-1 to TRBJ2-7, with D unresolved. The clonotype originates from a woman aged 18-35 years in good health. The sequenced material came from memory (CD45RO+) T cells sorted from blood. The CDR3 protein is CSVESAIYEQYF. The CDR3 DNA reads TGCAGCGTTGAATCAGCAATCTACGAGCAGTACTTC.